The count of the clone carrying this T cell receptor (beta chain) is one. These data belong to a study of blood T cell repertoires in COVID-19. Germline V CDR1 and CDR2: ENHRY, SYGVKD. CDR3 length equals 13 residues. V was clipped by 3 bases and J by 6 bases; unmatched bases: 1. Method: immunoSEQ multiplex PCR; TCRdb's copy keeps in-frame clones and lacks some. This sample carries hundreds of thousands of clones, approximately 86% of them seen once, and the ten largest clones take about 0.7%. The sequencing sample was made of peripheral blood. The chain has TRBV10-3 and TRBJ1-5; 8 nucleotides align to TRBD1. The TCR comes from a human donor in a cohort sampled during active COVID-19. CDR3 sequence (DNA): TGTGCCATCAGTGAACAGGGGGGTCAGCCCCAGCATTTT. Residues: CAISEQGGQPQHF.